A selection of T cell receptor beta chains follows, all from one sample in a study of shared clonotypes between healthy human individuals. TCRdb's copy holds only in-frame clones and misses some; the assay was immunoSEQ multiplex PCR. The repertoire holds around 2.1 million clones, with approximately 96% as singletons. Sample: naive CD4+ T cells sorted from blood. Receptors were obtained from a man aged 18 to 30 in good health. The CDR3 runs from the conserved cysteine through the conserved F or W.

v_gene	j_gene	CDR3aa
TRBV19	TRBJ1-1	CASRDRGMNTEAFF
TRBV6-5	TRBJ1-1	CASSYSSAGPTEAFF
TRBV25-1	TRBJ1-1	CASSDTGMLDTEAFF
TRBV6-5	TRBJ1-5	CASSLGVNQPQHF
TRBV11-3	TRBJ2-1	CASSPNLAGGYNEQFF
TRBV28	TRBJ2-1	CASSSSGTGVNEQFF
TRBV18	TRBJ1-2	CASSQPTDNYGYTF
TRBV20-1	TRBJ2-1	CSARAARVIF
TRBV6-6	TRBJ2-2	CASSSSNTGELFF
TRBV5-4	TRBJ1-1	CASSFRGGNTEAFF
TRBV4-1	TRBJ1-2	CASSQRITEYGYTF
TRBV30	TRBJ1-1	CALESGTMNTEAFF
TRBV9	TRBJ2-2	CASSARGILNTGELFF
TRBV6-5	TRBJ2-7	CASSREAYEQYF
TRBV7-7	TRBJ1-5	CASSLRGGRDSNQPQHF
TRBV4-3	TRBJ2-7	CASSQDRGLSYEQYF
TRBV6-4	TRBJ2-2	CASSWTGGAGELFF
TRBV5-1	TRBJ2-5	CASSGTFETQYF
TRBV6-1	TRBJ1-4	CASSERPDNEKLFF
TRBV18	TRBJ2-2	CASSRSPHPGQAPPNTGELFF
TRBV6-1	TRBJ2-5	CATKLGGRETQYF
TRBV11-2	TRBJ2-5	CASSLYGGGTGGQYF
TRBV7-2	TRBJ2-2	CASSSRGSRSGELFF
TRBV9	TRBJ1-2	CASQGPLDYGYTF
TRBV11-2	TRBJ1-3	CASSLGGQGTGNTIYF
TRBV6-6	TRBJ1-1	CASSYPDRTEAFF
TRBV11-3	TRBJ2-7	CASSSGGYEQYF
TRBV5-4	TRBJ1-3	CASSLEMGGLGNTIYF
TRBV5-8	TRBJ2-3	CASSATGLEGLDTQYF
TRBV9	TRBJ2-2	CASSKRTGRFANTGELFF
TRBV9	TRBJ1-4	CASSSDTGGNEKLFF
TRBV30	TRBJ1-5	CAWSAGPDQPQHF
TRBV6-1	TRBJ1-2	CASEFYGYTF
TRBV12-2	TRBJ1-1	CASRPVRHAGTEAFF
TRBV5-1	TRBJ2-7	CASSLVSGGADEQYF
TRBV28	TRBJ1-2	CASRGQGAYYGYTF
TRBV5-3	TRBJ2-7	CARSFAHRGYEQYF
TRBV15	TRBJ1-2	CATSRDVSGKGYTF
TRBV10-2	TRBJ2-5	CASSLTGVSQETQYF
TRBV19	TRBJ1-1	CASSISGSILGNTEAFF
TRBV2	TRBJ1-1	CASTRTVQAFF
TRBV7-3	TRBJ1-1	CASSGGVPGTEAFF
TRBV30	TRBJ2-7	CAWSRDAYEQYF
TRBV9	TRBJ2-2	CASSRQGASYTGELFF
TRBV5-1	TRBJ2-7	CASSLDAGSRSEQYF
TRBV11-1	TRBJ1-1	CASSSRLGPTEAFF
TRBV7-9	TRBJ2-5	CASSWGTGNQETQYF
TRBV28	TRBJ1-2	CASSLETGPGYTF
TRBV10-3	TRBJ1-6	CAISEGSSYNSPLHF
TRBV6-6	TRBJ2-2	CASSTEGTKRGELFF
TRBV27	TRBJ1-5	CASSNSNQPQHF
TRBV7-2	TRBJ2-3	CASSPLSGRPLGGDTQYF
TRBV6-5	TRBJ2-5	CASSYRGKQETQYF
TRBV7-9	TRBJ2-3	CASSASGSTDTQYF